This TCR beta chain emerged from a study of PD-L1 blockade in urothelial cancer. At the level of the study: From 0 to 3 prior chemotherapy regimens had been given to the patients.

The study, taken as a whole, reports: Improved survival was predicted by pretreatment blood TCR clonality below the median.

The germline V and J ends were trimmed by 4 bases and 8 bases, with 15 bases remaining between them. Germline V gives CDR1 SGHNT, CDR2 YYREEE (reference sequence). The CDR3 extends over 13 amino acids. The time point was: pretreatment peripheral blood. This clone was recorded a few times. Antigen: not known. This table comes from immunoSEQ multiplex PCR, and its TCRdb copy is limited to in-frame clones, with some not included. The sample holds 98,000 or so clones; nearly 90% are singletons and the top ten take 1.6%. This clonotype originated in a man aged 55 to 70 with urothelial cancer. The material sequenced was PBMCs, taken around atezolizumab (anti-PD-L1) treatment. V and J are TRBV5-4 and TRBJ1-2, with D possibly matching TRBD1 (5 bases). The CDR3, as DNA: TGTGCCAGCAGCCTGGATTTAACAGGCGGCTACACCTTC. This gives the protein CASSLDLTGGYTF.